This T cell receptor beta chain was captured in a study of CD4 T cells in relation to SARS-CoV-2 and coronaviruses. This clone was picked up a small number of times. Its matching antigen is unknown. Clones were sequenced by immunoSEQ multiplex PCR, and TCRdb holds only the in-frame ones, with some missing. The repertoire holds about 26,000 clones, with about four fifths as singletons. The unexposed donors gave CD4+ T cells in about 2010-2019, prior to COVID-19. The cells were cultured for roughly 11 days before CD4+ T cells were isolated. Cells permitting, SARS-CoV-2 S/N and four cold-coronavirus spikes were tested on unexposed-donor CD4+ T cells. Fresh IL-2 medium replaced half the medium on days 3 and 7. Study-level findings and limits: Crossreactive clones expanded significantly less to SARS-CoV-2 than monoreactive clones.

The receptor's source is a human donor in good health. Sequencing was done on a sample of CD4+ T cells from PBMCs, cultured in vitro.

This CDR3 is CASSLVGAYYEQYF. As DNA, the CDR3 is TGTGCCAGCAGCTTAGTCGGGGCCTACTACGAGCAGTACTTC. The chain employs TRBV7-2 and TRBJ2-7; D might be TRBD1 or TRBD2, each matching 5 bases. With 1 base removed from V and 3 bases from J, the gap between germline ends came to 10 bases. This CDR3 has 14 amino acids. Germline values: CDR1 SGHTA, CDR2 FQGNSA.